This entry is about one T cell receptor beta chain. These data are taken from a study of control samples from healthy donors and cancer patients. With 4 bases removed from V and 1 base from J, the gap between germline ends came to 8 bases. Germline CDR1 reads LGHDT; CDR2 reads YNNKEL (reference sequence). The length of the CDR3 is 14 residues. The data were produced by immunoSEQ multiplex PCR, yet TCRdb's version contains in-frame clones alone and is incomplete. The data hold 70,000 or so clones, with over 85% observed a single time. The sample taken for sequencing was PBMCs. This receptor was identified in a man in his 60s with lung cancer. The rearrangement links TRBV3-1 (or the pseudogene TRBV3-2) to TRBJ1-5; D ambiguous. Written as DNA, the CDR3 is TGTGCCAGCAGCCTTAAAGGCAGCAATCAGCCCCAGCATTTT. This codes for CASSLKGSNQPQHF.